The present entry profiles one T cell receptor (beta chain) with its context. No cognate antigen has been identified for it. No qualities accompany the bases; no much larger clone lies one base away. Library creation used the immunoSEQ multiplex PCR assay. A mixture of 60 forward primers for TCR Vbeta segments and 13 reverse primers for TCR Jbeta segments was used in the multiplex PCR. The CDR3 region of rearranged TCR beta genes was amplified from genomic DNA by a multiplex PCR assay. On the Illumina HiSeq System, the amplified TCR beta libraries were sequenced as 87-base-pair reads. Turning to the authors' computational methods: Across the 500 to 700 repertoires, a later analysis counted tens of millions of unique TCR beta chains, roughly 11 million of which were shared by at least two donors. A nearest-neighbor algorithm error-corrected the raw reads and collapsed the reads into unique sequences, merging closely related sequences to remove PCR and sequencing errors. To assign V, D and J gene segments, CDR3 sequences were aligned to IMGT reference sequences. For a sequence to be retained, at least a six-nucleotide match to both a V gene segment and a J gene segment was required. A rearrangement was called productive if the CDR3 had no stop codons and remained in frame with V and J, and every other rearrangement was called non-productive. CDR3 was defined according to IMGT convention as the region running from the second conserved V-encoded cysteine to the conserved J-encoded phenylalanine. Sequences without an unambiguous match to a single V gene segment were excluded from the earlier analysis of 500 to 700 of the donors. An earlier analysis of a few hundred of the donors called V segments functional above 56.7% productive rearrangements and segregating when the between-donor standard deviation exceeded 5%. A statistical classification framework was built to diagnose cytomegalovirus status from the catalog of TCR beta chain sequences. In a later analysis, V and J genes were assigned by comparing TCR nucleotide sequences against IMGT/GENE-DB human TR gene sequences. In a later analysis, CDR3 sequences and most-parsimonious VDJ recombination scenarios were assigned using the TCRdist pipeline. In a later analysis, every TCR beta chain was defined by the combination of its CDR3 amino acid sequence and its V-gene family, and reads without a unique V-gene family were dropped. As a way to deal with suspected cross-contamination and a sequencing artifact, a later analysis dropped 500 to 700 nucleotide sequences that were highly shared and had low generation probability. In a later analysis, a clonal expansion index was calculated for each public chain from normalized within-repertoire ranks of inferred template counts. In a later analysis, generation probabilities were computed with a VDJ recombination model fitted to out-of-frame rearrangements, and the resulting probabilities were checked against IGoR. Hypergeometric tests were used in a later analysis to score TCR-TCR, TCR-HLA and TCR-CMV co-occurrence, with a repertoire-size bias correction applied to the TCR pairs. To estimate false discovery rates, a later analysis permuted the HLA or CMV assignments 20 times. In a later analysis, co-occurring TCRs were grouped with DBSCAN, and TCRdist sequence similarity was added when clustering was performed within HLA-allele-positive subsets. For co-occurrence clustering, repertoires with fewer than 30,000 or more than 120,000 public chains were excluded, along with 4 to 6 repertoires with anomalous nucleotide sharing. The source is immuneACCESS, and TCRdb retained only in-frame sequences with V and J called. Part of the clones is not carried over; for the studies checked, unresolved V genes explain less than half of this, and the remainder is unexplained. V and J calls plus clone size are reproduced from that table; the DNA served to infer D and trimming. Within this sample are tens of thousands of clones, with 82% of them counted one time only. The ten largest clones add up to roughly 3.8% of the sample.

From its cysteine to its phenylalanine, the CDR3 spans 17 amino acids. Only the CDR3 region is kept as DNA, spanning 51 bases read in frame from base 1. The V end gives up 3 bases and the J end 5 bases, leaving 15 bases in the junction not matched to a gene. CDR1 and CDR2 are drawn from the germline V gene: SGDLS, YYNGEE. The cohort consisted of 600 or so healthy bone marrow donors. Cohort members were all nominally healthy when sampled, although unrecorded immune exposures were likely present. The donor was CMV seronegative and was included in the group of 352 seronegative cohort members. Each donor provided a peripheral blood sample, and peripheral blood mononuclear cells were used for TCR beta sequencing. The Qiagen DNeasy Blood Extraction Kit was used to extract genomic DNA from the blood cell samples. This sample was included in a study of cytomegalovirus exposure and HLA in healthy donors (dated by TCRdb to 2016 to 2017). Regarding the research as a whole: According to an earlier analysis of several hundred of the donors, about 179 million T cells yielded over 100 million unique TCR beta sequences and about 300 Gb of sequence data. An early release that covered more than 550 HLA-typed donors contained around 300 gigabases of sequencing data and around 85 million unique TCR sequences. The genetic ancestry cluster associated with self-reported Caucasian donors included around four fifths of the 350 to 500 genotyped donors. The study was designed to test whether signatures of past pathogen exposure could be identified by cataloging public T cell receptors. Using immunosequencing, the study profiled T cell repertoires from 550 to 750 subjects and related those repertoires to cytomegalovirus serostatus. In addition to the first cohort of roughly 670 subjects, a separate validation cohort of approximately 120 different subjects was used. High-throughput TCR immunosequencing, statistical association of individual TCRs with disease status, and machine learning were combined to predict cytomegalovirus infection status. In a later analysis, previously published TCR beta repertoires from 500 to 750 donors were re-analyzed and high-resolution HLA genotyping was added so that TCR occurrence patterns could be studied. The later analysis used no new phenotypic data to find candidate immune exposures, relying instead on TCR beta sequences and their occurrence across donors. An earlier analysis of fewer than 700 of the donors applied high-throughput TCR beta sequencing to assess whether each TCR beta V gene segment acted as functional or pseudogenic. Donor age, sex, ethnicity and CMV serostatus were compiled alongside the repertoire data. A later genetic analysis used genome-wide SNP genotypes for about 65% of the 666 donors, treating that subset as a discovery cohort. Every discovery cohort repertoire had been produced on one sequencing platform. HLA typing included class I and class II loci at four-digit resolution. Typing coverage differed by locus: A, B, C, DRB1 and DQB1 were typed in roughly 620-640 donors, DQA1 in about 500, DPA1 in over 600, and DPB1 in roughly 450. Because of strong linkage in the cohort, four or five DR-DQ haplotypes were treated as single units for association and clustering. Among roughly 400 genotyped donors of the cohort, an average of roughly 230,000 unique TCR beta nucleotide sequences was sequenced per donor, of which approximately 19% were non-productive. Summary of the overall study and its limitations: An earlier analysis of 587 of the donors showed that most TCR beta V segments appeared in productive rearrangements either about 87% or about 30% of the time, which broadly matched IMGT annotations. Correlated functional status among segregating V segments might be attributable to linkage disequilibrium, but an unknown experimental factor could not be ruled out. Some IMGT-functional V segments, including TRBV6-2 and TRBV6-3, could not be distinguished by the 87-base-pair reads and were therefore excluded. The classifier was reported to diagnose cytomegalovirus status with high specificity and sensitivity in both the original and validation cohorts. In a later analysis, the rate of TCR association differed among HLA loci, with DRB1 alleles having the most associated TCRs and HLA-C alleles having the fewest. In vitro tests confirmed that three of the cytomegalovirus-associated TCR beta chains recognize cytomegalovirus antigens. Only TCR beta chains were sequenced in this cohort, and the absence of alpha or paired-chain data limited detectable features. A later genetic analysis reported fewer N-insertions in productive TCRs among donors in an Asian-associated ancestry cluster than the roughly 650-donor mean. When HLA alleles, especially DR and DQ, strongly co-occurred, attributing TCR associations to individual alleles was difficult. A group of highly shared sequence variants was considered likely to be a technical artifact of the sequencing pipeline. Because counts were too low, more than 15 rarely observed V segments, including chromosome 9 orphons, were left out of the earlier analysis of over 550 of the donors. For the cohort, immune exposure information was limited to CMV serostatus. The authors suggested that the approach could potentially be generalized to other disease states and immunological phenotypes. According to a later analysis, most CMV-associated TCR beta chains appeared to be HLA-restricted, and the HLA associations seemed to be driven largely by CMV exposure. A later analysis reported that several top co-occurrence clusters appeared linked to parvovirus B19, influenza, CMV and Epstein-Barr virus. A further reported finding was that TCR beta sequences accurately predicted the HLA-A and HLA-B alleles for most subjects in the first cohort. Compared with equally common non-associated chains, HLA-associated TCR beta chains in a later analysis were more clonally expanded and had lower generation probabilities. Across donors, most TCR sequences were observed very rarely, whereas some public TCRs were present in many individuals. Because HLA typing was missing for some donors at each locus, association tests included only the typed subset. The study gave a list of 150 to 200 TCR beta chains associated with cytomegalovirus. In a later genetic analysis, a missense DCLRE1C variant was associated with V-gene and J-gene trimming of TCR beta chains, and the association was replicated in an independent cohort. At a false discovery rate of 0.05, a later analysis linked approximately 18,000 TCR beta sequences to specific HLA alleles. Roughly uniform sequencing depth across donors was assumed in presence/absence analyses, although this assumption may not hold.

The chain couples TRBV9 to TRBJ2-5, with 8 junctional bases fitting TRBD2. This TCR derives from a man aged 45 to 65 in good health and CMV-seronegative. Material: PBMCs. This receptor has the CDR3 CASSARSGSAPRETQYF. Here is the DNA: TGTGCCAGCAGCGCCAGAAGCGGGAGCGCCCCCCGGGAGACCCAGTACTTC.